This entry lists 24 T cell receptor beta chains sequenced from one sample in a study of T cells after yellow fever vaccination. TCRdb re-called the 5' RACE reads through MiXCR, storing one row per CDR3 protein. Of around 360,000 distinct CDR3 sequences in the sample, under 14% were seen once. The sequencing here drew on PBMCs, taken on the day of the first yellow fever vaccination. The receptors come from a man aged 18 to 29 who received the YFV17D yellow fever vaccine.

This clonotype has just a few counts. CDR3 sequence: CASSNRQVLSGANVLTF. CDR3 in DNA: TGTGCCAGTAGTAATAGACAGGTGCTCTCTGGGGCCAACGTCCTGACTTTC. This chain connects TRBV19 to TRBJ2-6; a weak D match, TRBD1 (6 bases). CDR1 is LNHDA, CDR2 SQIVND, per germline (reference sequence). V lost 4 bases, J lost 0 bases, and 13 bases lay in between. This CDR3 has 17 amino acids.

The chain carries TRBV12-3 or TRBV12-4 and TRBJ2-7, with D perhaps TRBD1 or TRBD2 (6 bases each). The length of the CDR3 is 15 residues. V shed 3 bases and J shed 1 base, with 13 bases lying between them. CDR3 loop: CASSLGGAESYEQYF. The CDR3 DNA sequence: TGTGCCAGCAGTTTGGGGGGCGCGGAGTCCTACGAGCAGTACTTC.

This clonotype has ten or more counts. This chain links TRBV19 with TRBJ1-5; D unresolved. Trimming shortened V by 7 bases and J by 3 bases, and 13 bases separated the two germline ends. Germline V gene lookup returns CDR1 LNHDA and CDR2 SQIVND (reference sequence). The CDR3 extends over 14 amino acids. This CDR3 reads CASNPPAPNQPQHF. The DNA for the CDR3 is TGTGCCAGTAACCCTCCAGCGCCCAATCAGCCCCAGCATTTT. Combining the CDR3 with reference TRBV19 and TRBJ1-5 gives the whole variable domain DGGITQSPKYLFRKEGQNVTLSCEQNLNHDAMYWYRQDPGQGLRLIYYSQIVNDFQKGDIAEGYSVSREKKESFPLTVTSAQKNPTAFYLCASNPPAPNQPQHFGDGTRLSIL.

This clonotype was counted a few times. The chain joins TRBV6-4 to TRBJ1-5; D is perhaps TRBD1 (5 bases). The CDR3 consists of 13 residues. Germline CDR1 is MRHNA and CDR2 is SNTAGT. V lost 6 bases and J 7 bases, leaving 13 bases between the germline ends. CDR3 sequence reads: CASRYQGWQPQHF. CDR3 coding DNA: TGTGCCAGCAGATACCAGGGTTGGCAGCCCCAGCATTTT.

This clonotype was recorded a few times. This CDR3 reads CASSLATRGLGNTIYF. The CDR3, as DNA: TGTGCCAGCAGCTTAGCAACTAGGGGCCTCGGAAACACCATATATTTT. The V gene is TRBV7-9, the J gene TRBJ1-3; D perhaps matches TRBD1 (5 bases). The V and J ends lost 0 bases and 4 bases respectively, with 13 bases between them. The CDR3 sequence is 16 residues long. The germline CDR1 and CDR2 sequences are SEHNR and FQNEAQ (reference sequence).

This clonotype showed up many times. V gene TRBV13 combines with J gene TRBJ2-5; no reliable D call. The germline V gene encodes CDR1 PRHDT and CDR2 FYEKMQ (reference sequence). The V and J ends lost 1 base and 3 bases respectively, with 6 bases between them. The CDR3 is 13 residues long. The CDR3 DNA reads as TGTGCCAGCAGCTTAGAGCAAGAAGAGACCCAGTACTTC. Its protein product is CASSLEQEETQYF.

The chain's CDR3 is CASSKGQSSDTQYF. CDR3 nucleotide sequence: TGTGCCAGCAGTAAAGGACAGTCTTCGGATACGCAGTATTTT. The chain couples TRBV12-3 or TRBV12-4 to TRBJ2-3, with D maybe TRBD1 (6 bases). The ends were cut back, 5 bases at V and 6 bases at J, with 15 bases in the middle. The CDR3 runs to 14 residues.

This clonotype was seen a few times. The chain is built from TRBV12-3 or TRBV12-4 and TRBJ2-7, with D unclear. V lost 4 bases to trimming and J lost 3 bases, with 10 bases between them. CDR3 length: 13 residues. CDR3 residues: CASSSSWRYEQYF. CDR3 nucleotides: TGTGCCAGCAGTTCATCCTGGCGCTACGAGCAGTACTTC.

A few counts support this clonotype. This chain links TRBV12-3 or TRBV12-4 with TRBJ2-2; 9 bases fit TRBD2. The J segment lost 2 bases and the V segment lost 3 bases, leaving 10 bases of the junction unmatched. The CDR3 has 18 amino acids. The CDR3 DNA follows: TGTGCCAGCAGTTTTATTAGCGGGGGCCCCCAAAACACCGGGGAGCTGTTTTTT. It codes for CASSFISGGPQNTGELFF.

This clonotype has only a few counts. The chain has TRBV3-1 and TRBJ2-1; D is unresolved. Per the germline V gene, CDR1 is LGHDT and CDR2 is YNNKEL (reference sequence). Trimming removed 3 bases at V and 6 bases at J, with 12 bases between. CDR3 length: 14 amino acids. The CDR3 DNA is TGTGCCAGCAGCCAGAGAGACGGAGTCAATGAGCAGTTCTTC. It specifies CASSQRDGVNEQFF.

The CDR3 nucleotides are TGTGCCAGCTCACCACCGAGCCGGACGATCCCTGAAGCTTTCTTT. Amino acids: CASSPPSRTIPEAFF. This chain links TRBV18 with TRBJ1-1; D is uncertain. Trimming took 0 bases from V and 6 from J, leaving 14 bases between them. CDR3 length: 15 amino acids. From germline, CDR1 is KGHSH and CDR2 LQKENI.

This chain uses TRBV6-1 with TRBJ2-5; 15 nucleotides agree with TRBD2. V lost 5 bases, J lost 3 bases, and 10 bases stayed unmatched. The length of the CDR3 is 18 residues. Per germline, CDR1 MNHNS and CDR2 SASEGT. The CDR3 nucleotides read TGTGCCAGCAGTCCCCTCGGGACTAGCGGGGGGAGCGAAGAGACCCAGTACTTC. Translated: CASSPLGTSGGSEETQYF.

The rearrangement uses TRBV5-1 and TRBJ1-1; D is perhaps TRBD1 (5 bases). V was trimmed by 4 bases and J by 4 bases, leaving 11 bases between them. This CDR3 contains 13 residues. Germline V gene data show CDR1 as SGHRS and CDR2 as YFSETQ. This CDR3 reads CASSQGPVTEAFF. The CDR3 DNA reads TGCGCCAGCAGCCAGGGCCCTGTCACTGAAGCTTTCTTT.

A word on this clonotype: One end of the junction varies from germline; a read error may be responsible. This chain joins TRBV9 and TRBJ2-1, with a weak D call TRBD1 (6 bases). Germline V lookup: CDR1 SGDLS, CDR2 YYNGEE. CDR3 size: 15 residues. The CDR3 bases are TGTGCCAGCAGCGCAGCCCGACAGGCATACAATAAGCAGTTCTTC. Translated: CASSAARQAYNKQFF. Full variable domain (outside the CDR3, taken from reference TRBV9 and TRBJ2-1): DSGVTQTPKHLITATGQRVTLRCSPRSGDLSVYWYQQSLDQGLQFLIQYYNGEERAKGNILERFSAQQFPDLHSELNLSSLELGDSALYFCASSAARQAYNKQFFGPGTRLTVL.

This CDR3 is CASSPGTSGGLTQETQYF. The DNA for the CDR3 is TGCGCCAGCAGCCCGGGGACTAGCGGGGGGCTCACACAAGAGACCCAGTACTTC. The chain is built from TRBV5-1 and TRBJ2-5; 15 bases match TRBD2. The J segment lost 2 bases and the V segment lost 4 bases, leaving 9 bases of the junction unmatched. The CDR3 sequence is 18 residues long. From germline, CDR1 is SGHRS and CDR2 YFSETQ.

This clonotype was seen more than once but under ten times. This chain joins TRBV7-9 and TRBJ2-5, with D perhaps TRBD1 or TRBD2 (5 bases each). Germline V gene data show CDR1 as SEHNR and CDR2 as FQNEAQ (reference sequence). CDR3 length: 14 amino acids. Trimming took 4 bases from V and 4 from J, leaving 13 bases between them. The CDR3 loop reads CASSYAPRGETQYF. The CDR3 bases are TGTGCCAGCAGCTATGCCCCGAGGGGAGAGACCCAGTACTTC.

This clonotype was counted ten times or more. V is TRBV6-5 and J is TRBJ1-5; D is unresolved. CDR1 and CDR2 (germline): MNHEY, SVGAGI. V lost 5 bases and J 6 bases, leaving 8 bases between the germline ends. The CDR3 length is 12 residues. CDR3 nucleotides: TGTGCCAGCAGTCCTCGGGGTCAGCCCCAGCATTTT. Its protein product is CASSPRGQPQHF.

This clonotype was seen a handful of times. The chain couples TRBV28 to TRBJ1-2, with 12 bases identical to TRBD1. J was trimmed by 8 bases and V by 5 bases; bases with no gene match: 12. This CDR3 region has 16 residues. From germline, CDR1 is MDHEN and CDR2 SYDVKM. The CDR3 sequence: CASSSAGTGGAGGYTF. The CDR3 DNA follows: TGTGCCAGCAGTAGCGCCGGGACAGGGGGCGCAGGGGGCTACACCTTC.

The chain couples TRBV29-1 to TRBJ2-3; 9 bases are a match to TRBD1. Germline V gives CDR1 SQVTM, CDR2 ANQGSEA. V lost 7 bases to trimming and J lost 0 bases; unmatched junction nucleotides: 8. This CDR3 comprises 15 residues. The CDR3 spells CSGAGTGRSTDTQYF. CDR3 DNA sequence: TGCAGCGGCGCGGGGACAGGGCGAAGCACAGATACGCAGTATTTT.

This clonotype occurred a few times. V usage is TRBV10-3 and J usage is TRBJ1-6; 7 positions match TRBD1. This CDR3 has 15 residues. Germline V lookup: CDR1 ENHRY, CDR2 SYGVKD. The ends lost 5 bases at V and 5 bases at J; junction bases unmatched: 6. CDR3 residues: CAISKGTEHNSPLHF. The CDR3 coding sequence is TGTGCCATCAGTAAAGGGACAGAGCATAATTCACCCCTCCACTTT.

This clonotype occurred a few times. The gene calls are TRBV27 and TRBJ2-5; D may match TRBD1 or TRBD2 (5 bases each). Germline V gene lookup returns CDR1 MNHEY and CDR2 SMNVEV (reference sequence). Trimming took 5 bases from V and 4 from J, leaving 20 bases between them. The CDR3 sequence is 16 residues long. CDR3 nucleotides: TGTGCCAGCAGTCCCCAGACGCCCCTGGGGGTAGAGACCCAGTACTTC. Translation: CASSPQTPLGVETQYF.

This clonotype was picked up many times. V is TRBV7-6 and J is TRBJ1-1; no definite D call. V lost 4 bases to trimming and J lost 1 base, with 7 bases between them. Germline CDR1 reads SGHVS; CDR2 reads FNYEAQ. The CDR3 covers 13 residues. CDR3 amino acids: CASSSQENTEAFF. The DNA for the CDR3 is TGTGCCAGCAGCTCCCAGGAGAACACTGAAGCTTTCTTT.

This clonotype was seen a few times. The gene calls are TRBV4-3 and TRBJ2-1; D is unresolved. Between the trimmed V and J ends, which lost 0 bases and 9 bases, there was a span of 9 bases. The length of the CDR3 is 13 residues. Germline loops: CDR1 LGHNA, CDR2 YSLEER. In nucleotides, the CDR3 is TGCGCCAGCAGCCAAGATTATAGCCTTGAGCAGTTCTTC. It codes for CASSQDYSLEQFF.

V gene TRBV4-2 combines with J gene TRBJ1-4; unclear D gene. Germline V gene sequence: CDR1 LGHNA, CDR2 YNFKEQ. This CDR3 is 15 amino acids long. Trimming removed 0 bases at V and 13 bases at J, with 18 bases between. The CDR3: CASSQDDGRRAGLFF. In nucleotides, the CDR3 is TGTGCCAGCAGCCAAGATGATGGGCGACGGGCTGGACTGTTTTTT.